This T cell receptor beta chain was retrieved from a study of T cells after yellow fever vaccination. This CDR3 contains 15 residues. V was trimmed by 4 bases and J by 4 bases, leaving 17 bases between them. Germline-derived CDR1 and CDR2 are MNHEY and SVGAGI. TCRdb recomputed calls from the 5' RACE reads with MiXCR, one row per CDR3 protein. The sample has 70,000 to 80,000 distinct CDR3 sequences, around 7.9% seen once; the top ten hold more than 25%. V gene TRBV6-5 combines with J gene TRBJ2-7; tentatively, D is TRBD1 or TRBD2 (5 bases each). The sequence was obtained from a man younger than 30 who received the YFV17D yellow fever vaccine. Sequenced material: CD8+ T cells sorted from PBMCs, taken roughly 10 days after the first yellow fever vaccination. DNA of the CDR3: TGTGCCAGCAGTTCCCCCGGGACGGTGAGTTACGAGCAGTACTTC. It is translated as CASSSPGTVSYEQYF.